This T cell receptor beta chain derives from a study of cytomegalovirus exposure and HLA in healthy donors. Regarding the study as a whole: The authors enumerated around 150 TCR beta chains as linked to cytomegalovirus. A previous analysis found most TCR beta V segments productive roughly 90% or roughly 30% of the time.

There are a few counts of this clone. Its antigen remains unidentified. As for the donors, each was a healthy bone marrow donor. From germline, CDR1 is ENHRY and CDR2 SYGVKD. The junction had 7 bases not matched to a gene; V was cut back by 5 bases and J by 3 bases. The CDR3 length is 15 residues. It was with 60 Vbeta and 13 Jbeta primers that the PCR ran. Assay: immunoSEQ multiplex PCR; the TCRdb copy retains only in-frame clones and omits some. The sample shows approximately 190,000 clones, around 70% of them seen only once. This sequence joins TRBV10-3 and TRBJ1-3, with 7 bases lining up with TRBD1. The sequence derives from a man between 40 and 49 years old in good health and CMV-seropositive. Sequencing was done on a sample of PBMCs. CDR3 nucleotide sequence: TGTGCCATCAGTCTAGGAACAGGGGATGGAAACACCATATATTTT. Protein product: CAISLGTGDGNTIYF.